The rows below give T cell receptor beta chains drawn from one sample of a study of cytomegalovirus exposure and HLA in healthy donors. TCRdb keeps only in-frame clones here, not all; method: immunoSEQ multiplex PCR. The profile covers 120,000 to 150,000 clones, with around 77% appearing a single time and roughly 6.3% taken by the ten largest. Sequencing was carried out using PBMCs. The receptors here all came from a woman aged 40 to 55 in good health and CMV-seropositive. CDR3s include the opening cysteine and the closing phenylalanine or tryptophan. The D gene is left open where the match is weak. Rows may omit the clone size; those that give it use once, few, many or a size class.

j_call v_call d_call cdr3_length clone_size cdr3_nt cdr3_aa
TRBJ2-7 TRBV9 . 15 few TGTGCCAGCAGCTTAGATCCAACTTCTACCTACGAGCAGTACTTC CASSLDPTSTYEQYF
TRBJ2-5 TRBV28 . 14 . TGTGCCAGCAGTTCGGCCACTAAAGAAGAGACCCAGTACTTC CASSSATKEETQYF
TRBJ2-2 TRBV19 . 16 . TGTGCCAGTAGTACCCGGTTCGACGCGGGTACCGGGGAGCTGTTTTTT CASSTRFDAGTGELFF
TRBJ1-6 TRBV7-9 . 14 . TGTGCCAGCAGCTTAGGGACAGAGAATTCACCCCTCCACTTT CASSLGTENSPLHF
TRBJ1-2 TRBV29-1 . 12 . TGCAGCGTTGCCACGGGGGTAGGTGGCTACACCTTC CSVATGVGGYTF
TRBJ1-2 TRBV5-1 . 13 . TGCGCCAGCAGCTTGGGGGACAATAATGGCTACACCTTC CASSLGDNNGYTF
TRBJ1-4 TRBV21-1 . 18 . TGTGCCAGCAGCAAAGAGGGGGTCACAGGGACGACTAATGAAAAACTGTTTTTT CASSKEGVTGTTNEKLFF
TRBJ2-6 TRBV5-6 . 16 . TGTGCCAGCAGCCAAATAGCCGGGAGTGGGGCCAACGTCCTGACTTTC CASSQIAGSGANVLTF
TRBJ2-1 TRBV5-4 TRBD1 13 few TGTGCCAGCAGGGACAGGGGTGATAATGAGCAGTTCTTC CASRDRGDNEQFF
TRBJ1-4 TRBV28 . 13 . TGTGCCAGCAGAATGGGGGGGCATGAAAAACTGTTTTTT CASRMGGHEKLFF
TRBJ1-5 TRBV6-4 TRBD1 16 few TGTGCCACCCCCGGACAGGGGTATGGAAGCAATCAGCCCCAGCATTTT CATPGQGYGSNQPQHF
TRBJ1-4 TRBV28 . 14 few TGTGCCAGCAGTTTTTTAGGGAGCGATGAAAAACTGTTTTTT CASSFLGSDEKLFF
TRBJ2-3 TRBV2 . 14 few TGTGCCAGCAGTGATTATGACTCCACAGATACGCAGTATTTT CASSDYDSTDTQYF
TRBJ2-3 TRBV2 . 13 . TGTGCCAGCAGTTTTAATTTCGGTGATACGCAGTATTTT CASSFNFGDTQYF
TRBJ1-1 TRBV11-2 . 12 . TGTGCCAGCAGCTTAGGGGGAGGGAGAGCTTTCTTT CASSLGGGRAFF
TRBJ1-3 TRBV5-1 . 15 few TGCGCCAGCAGCCCTACGGACGGGACTGGAAACACCATATATTTT CASSPTDGTGNTIYF
TRBJ1-2 TRBV9 . 14 . TGTGCCAGCAGCGCCTGGGGGGGTAACTATGGCTACACCTTC CASSAWGGNYGYTF
TRBJ2-7 TRBV18 TRBD1 13 . TGTGCCAGCTCGCAGACAGGGTTTGGCGAGCAGTACTTC CASSQTGFGEQYF
TRBJ2-7 TRBV9 TRBD2 14 . TGTGCCAGCAGCACCCTCGCGGGGGGATACGAGCAGTACTTC CASSTLAGGYEQYF
TRBJ1-1 TRBV12-5 TRBD1 13 once TGTGCTAGTGGCGAACAGGGGCGGGTATATGCTTTCTTT CASGEQGRVYAFF
TRBJ1-4 TRBV6-1 . 13 . TGTGCCAGCAGCGGAGGGTTTCATGAAAAACTGTTTTTT CASSGGFHEKLFF
TRBJ1-2 TRBV7-9 . 15 . TGTGCCAGCTCAGTATGGGGGGTGGATTCGGACGGCTACACCTTC CASSVWGVDSDGYTF
TRBJ2-2 TRBV9 . 14 . TGTGCCGCCCGCCGGGGGTTGGACACCGGGGAGCTGTTTTTT CAARRGLDTGELFF
TRBJ1-5 TRBV6-5 . 13 . TGTGCCAGCAGTACAAATAGCAATCAGCCCCAGCATTTT CASSTNSNQPQHF
TRBJ1-3 TRBV30 . 12 . TGTGCCTGGGTTCCTCTTGGAAACACCATATATTTT CAWVPLGNTIYF
TRBJ2-7 TRBV18 TRBD2 16 few TGTGCCAGCTCACCACCCCCTAGCGGCTACTCCTACGAGCAGTACTTC CASSPPPSGYSYEQYF
TRBJ1-4 TRBV18 TRBD1 19 once TGTGCCAGCTCACATTCCGGGACAGGGGGCTACCGGAATAATGAAAAACTGTTTTTT CASSHSGTGGYRNNEKLFF
TRBJ2-7 TRBV13 . 11 . TGTGCCAGCAGCTTATACTACGAGCAGTACTTC CASSLYYEQYF
TRBJ2-7 TRBV5-6 . 11 . TGTGCCAGCAGCTTACAGGGCGAGCAGTACTTC CASSLQGEQYF
TRBJ1-5 TRBV2 . 13 once TGTGCCAGCCGGGACACGGGCAATCAGCCCCAGCATTTT CASRDTGNQPQHF
TRBJ2-1 TRBV18 . 14 . TGTGCCAGCTCACCAGGGGAGCCCCACAATGAGCAGTTCTTC CASSPGEPHNEQFF
TRBJ1-1 TRBV19 TRBD1 15 . TGTGCCGCTAGGGGGCAAAGCACCGGGGACACTGAAGCTTTCTTT CAARGQSTGDTEAFF
TRBJ2-2 TRBV27 . 14 few TGTGCCAGCAAGCAGGGCGGAAACACCGGGGAGCTGTTTTTT CASKQGGNTGELFF
TRBJ2-1 TRBV19 . 13 . TGTGCCAGTAGTATGTTCAGGGATGGTGAGCAGTTCTTC CASSMFRDGEQFF
TRBJ1-2 TRBV7-2 TRBD1 14 . TGTGCCAGCAGCCCTCCTGGTCAGGGGGATGGCTACACCTTC CASSPPGQGDGYTF
TRBJ2-4 TRBV19 . 16 . TGTGCCAGTAGTACATCTAAGGTAGCGTCAGGAAACATTCAGTACTTC CASSTSKVASGNIQYF
TRBJ2-7 TRBV30 TRBD1 15 . TGTGCCTGGAGGCAAACAGGGGGACAAACCTACGAGCAGTACTTC CAWRQTGGQTYEQYF
TRBJ1-2 TRBV7-2 . 13 once TGTGCCAGCAGCTTAGTCGGCAGGTCCGGCTACACCTTC CASSLVGRSGYTF
TRBJ2-7 TRBV12-5 . 10 . TGTGCTAGTGGCCAGTACGAGCAGTACTTC CASGQYEQYF
TRBJ2-1 TRBV18 . 15 . TGTGCCAGCTCACCATCAGACAGATTGAACAATGAGCAGTTCTTC CASSPSDRLNNEQFF
TRBJ1-1 TRBV10-2 TRBD1 13 once TGCGCCAGCATTAACAGGGGGAACACTGAAGCTTTCTTT CASINRGNTEAFF
TRBJ2-4 TRBV6-1 . 13 . TGTGCCAGCAGTGAAGCCGTCCGGTATCTTCAGTACTTC CASSEAVRYLQYF
TRBJ2-7 TRBV10-3 TRBD1 15 once TGTGCCATCAGTGAGTCGACAGGGCTGGGCTACGAGCAGTACTTC CAISESTGLGYEQYF
TRBJ2-7 TRBV2 . 14 . TGTGCCAGCTCCTTTACAGGGAACTCCTACGAGCAGTACTTC CASSFTGNSYEQYF
TRBJ2-1 TRBV7-9 TRBD1 16 . TGTGCCAGCAGCTCTGATCAGGGGGCGTCTTGGGATGAGCAGTTCTTC CASSSDQGASWDEQFF
TRBJ2-7 TRBV5-6 . 15 few TGTGCCAGCAGCTTGGGGCAGGTCAGCTCCTACGAGCAGTACTTC CASSLGQVSSYEQYF
TRBJ2-3 TRBV5-1 TRBD2 16 . TGCGCCAGCAGCTTGGTACCGAGCGGGGGGACAGATACGCAGTATTTT CASSLVPSGGTDTQYF
TRBJ2-7 TRBV7-2 . 15 . TGTGCCAGCAGCTTAACAGGAACCGGATCCTACGAGCAGTACTTC CASSLTGTGSYEQYF
TRBJ1-5 TRBV5-1 TRBD1 16 few TGCGCCAGCAGCCCCGGGACAGGGGGCGGCAATCAGCCCCAGCATTTT CASSPGTGGGNQPQHF
TRBJ2-3 TRBV5-1 TRBD2 15 . TGCGCCAGCAGCCGGTGGGGGGGGAGCACAGATACGCAGTATTTT CASSRWGGSTDTQYF
TRBJ1-2 TRBV27 TRBD1 14 few TGTGCCAGCAGTCCCCGGGACAGCCGTTATGGCTACACCTTC CASSPRDSRYGYTF
TRBJ2-3 TRBV7-6 . 15 . TGTGCCAGCAGTAAAACAGGGTTGAGCACAGATACGCAGTATTTT CASSKTGLSTDTQYF